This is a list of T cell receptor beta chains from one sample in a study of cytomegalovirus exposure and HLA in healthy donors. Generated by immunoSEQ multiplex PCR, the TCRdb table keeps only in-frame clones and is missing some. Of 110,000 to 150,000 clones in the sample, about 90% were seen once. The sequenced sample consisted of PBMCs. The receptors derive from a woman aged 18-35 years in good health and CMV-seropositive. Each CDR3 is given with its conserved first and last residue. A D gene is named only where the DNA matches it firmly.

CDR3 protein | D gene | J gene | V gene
CASSLQGTSSYEQYF | NA | TRBJ2-7 | TRBV5-5
CASSLSGGSYEQYF | NA | TRBJ2-7 | TRBV7-6
CASSLEGDSPLHF | NA | TRBJ1-6 | TRBV5-4
CASSVGDSYNSPLHF | TRBD1 | TRBJ1-6 | TRBV9
CAWSVKNTIYF | NA | TRBJ1-3 | TRBV30
CASSPLQGNANYGYTF | TRBD1 | TRBJ1-2 | TRBV18
CASSVIPGTGVNEQYF | TRBD1 | TRBJ2-7 | TRBV11-2
CASSSGVRVTGELFF | NA | TRBJ2-2 | TRBV5-6
CASSSPAGYTF | NA | TRBJ1-2 | TRBV7-9
CASGLAGTSEQYF | TRBD2 | TRBJ2-7 | TRBV25-1
CASRTYTGIFYEQYF | NA | TRBJ2-7 | TRBV6-5
CASSLTDRLSTEAFF | TRBD1 | TRBJ1-1 | TRBV5-6
CASAGWDHSYEQYF | NA | TRBJ2-7 | TRBV13
CASSQTWDRGSGANVLTF | TRBD1 | TRBJ2-6 | TRBV4-2
CASSLGTGEAFF | TRBD1 | TRBJ1-1 | TRBV5-8
CASSVSSSDGEQFF | NA | TRBJ2-1 | TRBV9
CASRGANQPQHF | NA | TRBJ1-5 | TRBV6-5
CASSPPGLAGVRGSADTQYF | TRBD2 | TRBJ2-3 | TRBV18